The entry below gives a single TCR beta chain sequence along with its context. Its cognate antigen is unknown. These data belong to a study of T cell responses to AZD1222 COVID-19 vaccine. Whole-study findings and limits: Donors in the cohort were predominantly white British and more often female, and clonal diversity was possibly underestimated. Repertoires were collected only later (after the peak T cell response had occurred). Spike-wide vaccine-associated CD4 TCRs dominated at 160-218 and 743-854.

Generated by immunoSEQ multiplex PCR, the TCRdb table keeps only in-frame clones and is missing some. The sample yields approximately 100,000 clones, 85% to 90% seen once. This CDR3 contains 15 residues. The ends lost 4 bases at V and 8 bases at J; junction bases unmatched: 6. The germline CDR1 and CDR2 sequences are SNHLY and FYNNEI. The TCR originated in an adult who received the AZD1222 COVID-19 vaccine. The material sequenced was peripheral blood, taken 28 days after the second AZD1222 dose. The genes are TRBV2 and TRBJ2-3; 13 bases agree with TRBD2. This CDR3 is CASSVLAGGPGTQYF. CDR3 bases: TGTGCCAGCAGTGTACTAGCGGGGGGGCCCGGTACGCAGTATTTT.